The rows below give T cell receptor delta chains drawn from one sample of a study of gamma-delta T cells after stem cell transplantation. TCRdb made new clone calls on the RT-PCR reads using CATT. The repertoire consists of under 8,500 delta-chain clones, with 20% to 25% occurring once and the leading ten covering 15% to 20%. The sequenced sample was gamma-delta T cells. The receptor source for this set is a human donor. It is not recorded whose cells these are; they may come from a transplant donor. The CDR3 runs from the conserved cysteine through the conserved F or W. Expanded clones get a size class; other rows say once, few or many, or leave the size out.

V gene	clone size	CDR3 protein
TRDV2	NA	CACDILGDHDNTDKLIF
TRDV2	few	CACDTATTEKDKLIF
TRDV1	medium-sized	CALEPTNLPRYTDKLIF
TRDV2	medium-sized	CACDTMGDTDKLIF
TRDV2	few	CACDNLLGDMGTFDKLIF
TRDV1	medium-sized	CALGELLPWGISYTDKLIF
TRDV3	NA	CASTAFLLLGGPPHTDKLIF
TRDV2	NA	CACDTAEYTDKLIF
TRDV2	few	CACDTVWGIEKALTDKLIF
TRDV2	NA	CACDAWGIFTDKLIF
TRDV1	NA	CALGAKAGPTFPSVQYPGGLYTDKLIF
TRDV2	NA	CACDTWELLGEGSSWDTRQMFF
TRDV2	NA	CACDTVAGGYDPLTDKLIF
TRDV2	medium-sized	CACDTAFGGYRRTDKLIF
TRDV2	medium-sized	CACDTLLNWGSGKTDKLIF
TRDV2	NA	CACDTLGDTGSWDTRQMFF
TRDV2	NA	CACDGLGDSGSADKLIF
TRDV2	few	CACDTAYWGSTDKLIF
TRDV2	NA	CACDGVGDTPTSWDTRQMFF
TRDV2	NA	CACDTAGTANSDKLIF
TRDV2	few	CACDVLNGPQGNNKLIF
TRDV1	NA	CALGESGSPPAERGDTYTDKLIF
TRDV2	medium-sized	CACDAWGGADKLIF
TRDV1	medium-sized	CALGELTGLPHYAETAQLFF
TRDV2	medium-sized	CACDPVDGPLGDSVLIF
TRDV2	NA	CACDPGIRGDKLIF
TRDV2	NA	CACDTAWGIRNDKLIF
TRDV2	few	CACDTPTGGSRSWDTRQMFF
TRDV2	few	CACDTLGDPDDKLIF
TRDV2	medium-sized	CACDTLVYTDKLIF
TRDV2	NA	CACDTTGGYAYSWDTRQMFF
TRDV1	NA	CALGCHPRTGGYGDKLIF
TRDV2	NA	CACDTVRLTGGATDKLIF
TRDV2	few	CACDTLFTGGLGDKLIF
TRDV2	few	CACDTVGGSTDKLIF
TRDV2	medium-sized	CACDLLGDENLTDKLIF
TRDV2	medium-sized	CACDTVGVTVYTDKLIF
TRDV2	medium-sized	CACDTVEGYASKLIF
TRDV2	few	CACVGLEITDKLIF
TRDV2	NA	CACDTLPPKSGKLIF
TRDV2	medium-sized	CACDTEYAYKGPYTDKLIF
TRDV2	NA	CACDMMKLGDTSDKLIF
TRDV2	medium-sized	CACDAWGIPPVDTDKLIF
TRDV2	medium-sized	CACDTVGGTLYTDKLIF
TRDV2	medium-sized	CACDTVPRSPLLGDTASSWDTRQMFF
TRDV2	few	CACVKLGDTSWDTRQMFF
TRDV2	medium-sized	CACDSLTMTGGYWATDKLIF
TRDV2	medium-sized	CACDTVWGFTDKLIF